The 19 T cell receptor beta chains reported below all come from one sample, sequenced in a study of chemoradiotherapy in HPV16-positive cancers (dated by TCRdb to between 2020 and 2023). The method behind the library was the immunoSEQ multiplex PCR assay. TCRdb holds this immuneACCESS table with in-frame rearrangements only. Some clones are missing; in checked studies, unresolved V genes explain under half, and the rest has no known cause. The sample table holds roughly 11,000 clones, of which just under 80% were seen once. The top ten hold approximately 2.3% of the sample. This sample was taken from a patient who underwent chemoradiotherapy. These receptors were collected from a human donor with HPV-associated anogenital cancer.

V is TRBV2 and J is TRBJ1-2; D is uncertain. This CDR3 region has 16 residues. The germline V gene encodes CDR1 SNHLY and CDR2 FYNNEI. Between the trimmed V and J ends, which lost 4 bases and 3 bases, there was a span of 18 bases. The CDR3 sequence: CASSATGSEGHYGYTF. CDR3 bases: TGTGCCAGCAGTGCGACCGGAAGTGAAGGCCACTATGGCTACACCTTC.

The chain recombines TRBV7-3 with TRBJ2-3; TRBD2 matches at 10 bases. CDR3 size: 15 residues. The germline V gene encodes CDR1 SGHTA and CDR2 FQGTGA. J lost 0 bases, V lost 4 bases, and 1 base had no gene match. The CDR3 nucleotides are TGTGCCAGCAGCTCTAGCGGGGGCAGCACAGATACGCAGTATTTT. This encodes CASSSSGGSTDTQYF. Full variable domain (missing parts from reference TRBV7-3 and TRBJ2-3): GAGVSQTPSNKVTEKGKYVELRCDPISGHTALYWYRQSLGQGPEFLIYFQGTGAADDSGLPNDRFFAVRPEGSVSTLKIQRTERGDSAVYLCASSSSGGSTDTQYFGPGTRLTVL.

V is TRBV7-2 and J is TRBJ2-7, with D possibly being TRBD2 (7 bases). CDR1 is SGHTA, CDR2 FQGNSA, per germline. The CDR3 has 15 residues. Between the trimmed V and J ends, which lost 5 bases and 0 bases, there was a span of 14 bases. The CDR3 spells CASSPGGRASYEQYF. CDR3 sequence (DNA): TGTGCCAGCAGCCCGGGGGGCAGGGCCTCCTACGAGCAGTACTTC.

V usage is TRBV21-1 and J usage is TRBJ2-5; no DNA check was done on the table's D call, TRBD2. TRBV21-1 is reported as a pseudogene. The CDR3 is 18 amino acids. In DNA, the CDR3 is TGTGCCAGCAGCCCACGGGGGACTAGCGGGGAGTTCCAAGAGACCCAGTACTTC. Its protein product is CASSPRGTSGEFQETQYF.

The chain employs TRBV7-8 and TRBJ2-1; D is undetermined. The CDR3 has 15 residues. CDR1 and CDR2 (germline): SGHVS, FQNEAQ. V shed 5 bases and J shed 0 bases, with 11 bases lying between them. In DNA form, the CDR3 reads TGTGCCAGCAGCCCACCGCGTAGCTCCTACAATGAGCAGTTCTTC. This sequence encodes CASSPPRSSYNEQFF.

This clone came up once. The chain has TRBV5-6 and TRBJ1-2; D may be TRBD1 (6 bases). Trimming took off 4 bases at V and 12 bases at J, with 22 bases between the two ends. Germline V gene data show CDR1 as SGHDT and CDR2 as YYEEEE. The CDR3 is made up of 14 amino acids. CDR3 nucleotides: TGTGCCAGCAGCCCACCTAGGCCGTTGGAGGGGGACACCTTC. Its protein is CASSPPRPLEGDTF.

This chain links TRBV7-2 with TRBJ2-5; 8 bases align to TRBD2. CDR1 and CDR2 (germline): SGHTA, FQGNSA. CDR3 length equals 18 residues. The junction had 10 bases not matched to a gene; V was cut back by 1 base and J by 0 bases. The CDR3 region is CASSLGGASGRYQETQYF. CDR3 sequence (DNA): TGTGCCAGCAGCTTAGGGGGGGCTAGCGGGCGGTACCAAGAGACCCAGTACTTC.

The rearrangement links TRBV5-5 to TRBJ2-1; TRBD2 matches at 9 bases. CDR3 length: 15 amino acids. V gave up 3 bases and J gave up 4 bases; unmatched junction bases: 5. In germline, CDR1 is SGHKS, CDR2 YYEKEE (reference sequence). CDR3 bases: TGTGCCAGCAGCTCACGACTAGCGGATTACAATGAGCAGTTCTTC. Encoded protein: CASSSRLADYNEQFF.

The chain carries TRBV29-1 and TRBJ2-1; 9 nucleotides align to TRBD1. This CDR3 comprises 13 residues. V shed 7 bases and J 7 bases; nucleotides not matched to a gene: 8. Germline-derived CDR1 and CDR2 are SQVTM and ANQGSEA. In DNA form, the CDR3 reads TGCAGCGCGGGACAGGGTATAGGAAATGAGCAGTTCTTC. It codes for CSAGQGIGNEQFF.

The chain couples TRBV5-4 to TRBJ1-1; D possibly corresponds to TRBD1 (5 bases). The CDR3 runs to 16 residues. V was pared by 6 bases and J by 2 bases, with 20 bases between. CDR1 and CDR2 (germline): SGHNT, YYREEE (reference sequence). The CDR3 DNA follows: TGTGCCAGCACCCAGCGTTCCGGGACGGGTAACACTGAAGCTTTCTTT. Translated: CASTQRSGTGNTEAFF.

The chain employs TRBV25-1 and TRBJ2-1; the D is unclear. V dropped 0 bases and J dropped 7 bases, with 13 bases sitting between them. CDR1 is MGHDK, CDR2 SYGVNS, per germline. The CDR3 runs to 15 residues. The CDR3 bases are TGTGCCAGCAGTGAATATATTGCCGACCGGAATGAGCAGTTCTTC. It codes for CASSEYIADRNEQFF.

The V gene is TRBV19, the J gene TRBJ1-3; D call uncertain. The CDR3 totals 14 residues. Germline lookup yields CDR1 LNHDA and CDR2 SQIVND (reference sequence). V gave up 3 bases and J gave up 6 bases, with 12 bases separating them. The CDR3 sequence: CASSIQGYANTIYF. The CDR3 DNA follows: TGTGCCAGTAGTATTCAAGGGTACGCAAACACCATATATTTT. Based on the CDR3 plus reference TRBV19 and TRBJ1-3, the full variable domain is DGGITQSPKYLFRKEGQNVTLSCEQNLNHDAMYWYRQDPGQGLRLIYYSQIVNDFQKGDIAEGYSVSREKKESFPLTVTSAQKNPTAFYLCASSIQGYANTIYFGEGSWLTVV.

The chain recombines TRBV27 with TRBJ2-5; D gene ambiguous. CDR1 and CDR2 from the germline V gene are MNHEY and SMNVEV (reference sequence). V lost 6 bases, J lost 5 bases, and 19 bases lay in between. This CDR3 is 15 amino acids long. The CDR3 nucleotides read TGTGCCAGCAGCCACCTCTGGGCCGTAGGGGAGACCCAGTACTTC. Protein product: CASSHLWAVGETQYF.

The V call is TRBV14, the J call TRBJ2-7; D is ambiguous. The CDR3 has 14 residues. Germline V gene lookup returns CDR1 SGHDN and CDR2 FVKESK. V was pared by 4 bases and J by 1 base, with 11 bases between. CDR3 in DNA: TGTGCCAGCAGCCCAAGGGTTGGATCCTACGAGCAGTACTTC. This encodes CASSPRVGSYEQYF.

The count of this clone is one. V is TRBV2 and J is TRBJ2-3; D assignment may be TRBD1 or TRBD2 (5 bases each). Trimming pared 6 bases from V and 4 bases from J, leaving 14 bases between. The CDR3 contains 14 residues. Germline loops: CDR1 SNHLY, CDR2 FYNNEI. The CDR3 DNA reads TGTGCCAGCAGAGATTCGGGACGGGCAGATACGCAGTATTTT. Protein: CASRDSGRADTQYF. Together with reference TRBV2 and TRBJ2-3, the CDR3 gives the full variable domain: EPEVTQTPSHQVTQMGQEVILRCVPISNHLYFYWYRQILGQKVEFLVSFYNNEISEKSEIFDDQFSVERPDGSNFTLKIRSTKLEDSAMYFCASRDSGRADTQYFGPGTRLTVL.

The rearrangement joins TRBV5-4 to TRBJ2-5, with D unresolved. CDR1 and CDR2 from the germline V gene are SGHNT and YYREEE (reference sequence). The CDR3 totals 13 residues. V lost 0 bases, J lost 5 bases, and 8 bases lay in between. CDR3 nucleotides: TGTGCCAGCAGCTTGGTTGCTGCCGAGACCCAGTACTTC. It is translated as CASSLVAAETQYF.

Turning to this clone: At one end the junction does not follow the germline gene, possibly because of a read error. The genes are TRBV7-2 and TRBJ2-1, with 9 bases that match TRBD2. Germline V gives CDR1 SGHTA, CDR2 FQGNSA. CDR3 length: 11 amino acids. This CDR3 is CRSGGYNEQFF. CDR3 DNA: TGCCGGAGCGGGGGGTACAATGAGCAGTTCTTC.

The chain recombines TRBV5-6 with TRBJ1-1; 11 bases are a match to TRBD1. With 1 base clipped from V and 13 bases from J, the junction kept 12 bases outside the gene matches. This CDR3 spans 15 amino acids. Germline V gene sequence: CDR1 SGHDT, CDR2 YYEEEE. The CDR3: CASSLSPDRGRIGFF. The CDR3 bases are TGTGCCAGCAGCTTGTCCCCGGACAGGGGGCGAATTGGTTTCTTT.

This chain joins TRBV5-4 and TRBJ2-1, with TRBD2 as a possible D gene (6 bases). CDR3 length: 16 residues. Deletions cut 4 bases from V and 0 bases from J, with 14 bases between. Germline V gene data show CDR1 as SGHNT and CDR2 as YYREEE (reference sequence). The CDR3 spells CASSPTDGSSYNEQFF. For the CDR3, the DNA is TGTGCCAGCAGCCCGACCGACGGGAGCTCCTACAATGAGCAGTTCTTC. Full variable domain (remainder filled in from reference TRBV5-4 and TRBJ2-1): ETGVTQSPTHLIKTRGQQVTLRCSSQSGHNTVSWYQQALGQGPQFIFQYYREEENGRGNFPPRFSGLQFPNYSSELNVNALELDDSALYLCASSPTDGSSYNEQFFGPGTRLTVL.